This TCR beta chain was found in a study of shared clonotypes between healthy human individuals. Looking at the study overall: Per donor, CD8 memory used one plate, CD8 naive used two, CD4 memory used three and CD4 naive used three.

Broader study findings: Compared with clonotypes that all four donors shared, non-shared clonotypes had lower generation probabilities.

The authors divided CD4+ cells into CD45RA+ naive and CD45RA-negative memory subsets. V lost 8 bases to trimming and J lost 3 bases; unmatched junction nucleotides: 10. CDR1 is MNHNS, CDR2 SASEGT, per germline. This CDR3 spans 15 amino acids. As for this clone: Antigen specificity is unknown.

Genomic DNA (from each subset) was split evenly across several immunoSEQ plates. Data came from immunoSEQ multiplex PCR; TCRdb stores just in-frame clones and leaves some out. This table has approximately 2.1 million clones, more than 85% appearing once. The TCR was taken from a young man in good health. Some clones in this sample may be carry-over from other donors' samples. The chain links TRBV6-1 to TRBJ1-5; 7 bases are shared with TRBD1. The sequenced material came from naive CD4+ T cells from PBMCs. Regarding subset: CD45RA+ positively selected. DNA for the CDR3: TGTGCCAGCTACCCGGGACAGACTTACAATCAGCCCCAGCATTTT. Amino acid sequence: CASYPGQTYNQPQHF.